This T cell receptor (beta chain) was captured by sequencing in a study of T cells in Graves' hyperthyroidism and ophthalmopathy. The CDR3 contains 15 residues. V lost 6 bases, J lost 7 bases, and 7 bases stayed unmatched. Germline V gene sequence: CDR1 MDHEN, CDR2 SYDVKM. Researchers took RNA transcripts and amplified the TCR beta CDR3 regions from them. During a first-round RT-PCR of the TCR CDR3, the HTBI primer set was used. TCRdb used MiXCR to reprocess the multiplex PCR reads, holding one entry per CDR3 protein. Of about 520,000 distinct CDR3 sequences detected, about 24% appear once; the ten largest clones hold about 11%. This clonotype was seen only a few times.

The V gene is TRBV28, the J gene TRBJ1-6; 9 bases line up with TRBD1. Sequencing was performed on blood. This TCR was sampled from a woman in her 30s with Graves' ophthalmopathy. CDR3 in amino acids: CASSPFGQGNSPLHF. DNA for the CDR3: TGTGCCAGCAGCCCCTTTGGACAGGGGAATTCACCCCTCCACTTT.